The 18 T cell receptor beta chains below were found in one sample sequenced in a study of shared clonotypes between healthy human individuals. This table comes from immunoSEQ multiplex PCR, and its TCRdb copy is limited to in-frame clones, with some not included. The top ten clones hold 1.2% of a sample with some 2 million clones, just under 95% of them seen once. Terminally differentiated effector memory CD45RA+ cells were excluded by CCR7 positive selection of CD45RO-negative cells. The sequenced material came from naive CD8+ T cells sorted from blood. The origin of the receptors is a man aged 18-30 years in good health.

This chain connects TRBV6-6 to TRBJ1-1; unclear D gene. V was pared by 5 bases and J by 4 bases, with 11 bases between. Looked up from germline, CDR1 is MNHNY and CDR2 is SVGAGI (reference sequence). This CDR3 is 13 amino acids long. CDR3 sequence: CASSPTGSTEAFF. Written as DNA, the CDR3 is TGTGCCAGCAGTCCAACGGGGAGCACTGAAGCTTTCTTT.

As for this clone: This CDR3 is also generated by other DNA sequences in the sample. The gene calls are TRBV4-1 and TRBJ2-1; D perhaps matches TRBD2 (5 bases). The CDR3 length is 13 residues. The germline CDR1 and CDR2 sequences are MGHRA and YSYEKL. The V end was cut by 1 base, the J end by 5 bases, with 6 bases between. CDR3 bases: TGCGCCAGCAGCCAAGTCGGGAACAATGAGCAGTTCTTC. Protein sequence: CASSQVGNNEQFF.

Concerning this clone: Other DNA sequences of this sample code for an identical CDR3. The V call is TRBV7-9, the J call TRBJ1-1, with D hard to call. Trimming removed 4 bases at V and 1 base at J, with 7 bases between. The CDR3 covers 13 residues. Germline-derived CDR1 and CDR2 are SEHNR and FQNEAQ (reference sequence). CDR3: CASSSTPNTEAFF. CDR3 in DNA: TGTGCCAGCAGCTCGACACCGAACACTGAAGCTTTCTTT.

The chain combines TRBV27 with TRBJ1-5; TRBD1 agrees at 10 bases. After removal of 5 bases from V and 13 bases from J, the junction contained 5 bases not matched to a gene. Germline loops: CDR1 MNHEY, CDR2 SMNVEV (reference sequence). The CDR3 spans 12 residues. In DNA form, the CDR3 reads TGTGCCAGCAGTACTGGACAGGGGGGGCAGCATTTT. This encodes CASSTGQGGQHF.

The chain uses TRBV19 and TRBJ2-7; tentatively, D is TRBD2 (6 bases). The germline gives CDR1 LNHDA, CDR2 SQIVND (reference sequence). V was cut by 6 bases and J by 4 bases, with 19 bases left in between. The CDR3 has 15 amino acids. DNA for the CDR3: TGTGCCAGTAGCCCCATGGCGGGCGGGATGTACGAGCAGTACTTC. Amino acids: CASSPMAGGMYEQYF.

The chain carries TRBV5-6 and TRBJ2-4; D is ambiguous. V was pared by 3 bases and J by 8 bases, with 9 bases between. Germline assignment: CDR1 SGHDT and CDR2 YYEEEE. This CDR3 spans 12 amino acids. The CDR3 DNA follows: TGTGCCAGCAGCTCCCACGTGGACATTCAGTACTTC. Translated: CASSSHVDIQYF.

The chain has TRBV5-1 and TRBJ1-2, with D unresolved. The CDR3 covers 14 residues. Deletions cut 0 bases from V and 1 base from J, with 7 bases between. CDR1 and CDR2 (germline): SGHRS, YFSETQ. The CDR3 protein is CASSLDVSNYGYTF. Here the CDR3 DNA reads TGCGCCAGCAGCTTGGACGTCAGTAACTATGGCTACACCTTC.

V is TRBV9 and J is TRBJ1-1; weak D call: TRBD1 (6 bases). This CDR3 has 14 residues. Trimming shortened V by 0 bases and J by 5 bases, and 11 bases separated the two germline ends. Looked up from germline, CDR1 is SGDLS and CDR2 is YYNGEE. DNA of the CDR3: TGTGCCAGCAGCGTAGGTGCGGGGGCGACTGAAGCTTTCTTT. Translating it yields CASSVGAGATEAFF.

The chain combines TRBV2 with TRBJ2-5, with 10 bases identical to TRBD2. The CDR3 extends over 15 amino acids. CDR1 and CDR2 from the germline V gene are SNHLY and FYNNEI. J was trimmed by 1 base and V by 5 bases; bases with no gene match: 4. CDR3 region: CASSTPSGGQETQYF. As DNA, the CDR3 is TGTGCCAGCAGTACCCCTAGCGGGGGCCAAGAGACCCAGTACTTC.

The chain is built from TRBV10-3 and TRBJ2-5, with 10 bases matching TRBD1. Germline CDR1 is ENHRY and CDR2 is SYGVKD. V lost 10 bases and J lost 5; bases outside the gene matches: 13. This CDR3 has 15 amino acids. The CDR3 sequence: CATSPGTGVRETQYF. The DNA of the CDR3 is TGTGCCACCTCCCCCGGGACAGGGGTGCGGGAGACCCAGTACTTC.

The DNA for the CDR3 is TGCGCCACCCGGATCGAAGGGGCCTACGAGCAGTACTTC. Amino acid sequence: CATRIEGAYEQYF. J is TRBJ2-7 and V is TRBV5-1; possibly TRBD1 for D (5 bases). From germline, CDR1 is SGHRS and CDR2 YFSETQ. The CDR3 length is 13 residues. Trimming removed 9 bases at V and 2 bases at J, with 15 bases between.

The V gene is TRBV7-9, the J gene TRBJ1-1; D gene unclear. The V gene's germline CDR1 is SEHNR and CDR2 FQNEAQ (reference sequence). The CDR3 runs 13 residues. V lost 2 bases to trimming and J lost 6 bases, with 10 bases between them. The chain's CDR3 is CASSLTAGSEAFF. The CDR3 DNA is TGTGCCAGCAGCTTAACGGCAGGATCTGAAGCTTTCTTT.

V and J are TRBV7-3 and TRBJ2-7; D is possibly TRBD2 (5 bases). The CDR3 runs to 15 residues. The V gene's germline CDR1 is SGHTA and CDR2 FQGTGA. The V gene lost 3 bases and the J gene lost 2 bases, with 14 bases spanning the gap. CDR3 region: CASSFSSGWPYEQYF. CDR3 DNA sequence: TGTGCCAGCAGCTTTTCGTCGGGGTGGCCCTACGAGCAGTACTTC.

This chain connects TRBV27 to TRBJ2-3; D is unclear. Per germline, CDR1 MNHEY and CDR2 SMNVEV (reference sequence). This CDR3 has 11 residues. Trimming removed 3 bases at V and 7 bases at J, with 5 bases between. Written as DNA, the CDR3 is TGTGCCAGCAGTTTCTTAAATACGCAGTATTTT. This sequence encodes CASSFLNTQYF.

V gene TRBV5-1 combines with J gene TRBJ2-2; 7 bases align to TRBD1. The CDR3 length is 14 residues. Trimming removed 4 bases from V and 5 bases from J; junction bases left unmatched: 5. Per the germline V gene, CDR1 is SGHRS and CDR2 is YFSETQ. This chain's CDR3 is CASSLRGSTGELFF. In DNA form, the CDR3 reads TGCGCCAGCAGCCTCAGGGGGTCGACCGGGGAGCTGTTTTTT.

V gene TRBV2 combines with J gene TRBJ1-1; D ambiguous. Germline CDR1 and CDR2: SNHLY and FYNNEI. CDR3 length equals 14 residues. Trimming left V 3 bases short and J 6 bases short, with 14 bases between. The DNA for the CDR3 is TGTGCCAGCAGTGATACGTCCAGGCCGCCTGAAGCTTTCTTT. Its translation is CASSDTSRPPEAFF.

This chain connects TRBV7-9 to TRBJ2-1; 8 bases line up with TRBD1. The CDR3 is 15 residues long. Germline V CDR1 and CDR2: SEHNR, FQNEAQ (reference sequence). Trimming cost V 5 bases and J 5 bases; bases outside gene matches: 8. Here the CDR3 DNA reads TGTGCCAGCAGCCACAGGGGGATGGTGAACAATGAGCAGTTCTTC. Its translation: CASSHRGMVNNEQFF. The full variable domain, in which reference TRBV7-9 and TRBJ2-1 provide the parts outside the CDR3, is DTGVSQNPRHKITKRGQNVTFRCDPISEHNRLYWYRQTLGQGPEFLTYFQNEAQLEKSRLLSDRFSAERPKGSFSTLEIQRTEQGDSAMYLCASSHRGMVNNEQFFGPGTRLTVL.

The CDR3 loop reads CASRPRGPANTEAFF. DNA of the CDR3: TGCGCCAGCAGACCTAGGGGGCCTGCGAACACTGAAGCTTTCTTT. The chain is built from TRBV4-1 and TRBJ1-1, with 7 bases fitting TRBD1. This CDR3 has 15 residues. Germline CDR1 is MGHRA and CDR2 is YSYEKL. Trimming cost V 6 bases and J 1 base; bases outside gene matches: 8.